Below are 20 T cell receptor beta chains sequenced from a single sample in a study of human T cells and chemical hapten exposure. MiXCR, run by TCRdb on the RACE reads, gives a single entry per CDR3 protein. The sample yields about 45,000 distinct CDR3 sequences, almost 4.5% seen once. Regarding time point: healthy volunteer bleed at 2 weeks. Sequencing started from total RNA isolated from unfractionated whole blood. The sequencing input was whole blood. Receptors were obtained from a human donor in good health. Some clones in this sample may be carry-over from other donors' samples.

The chain has TRBV12-3 or TRBV12-4 and TRBJ2-1, with TRBD2 matching 9 bases. The CDR3 runs to 16 residues. With V trimmed by 6 bases and J by 7 bases, 13 bases remained unmatched. The DNA of the CDR3 is TGTGCCAGCAGCCCAGGGAGTAGCGGGAGTGCGAATGAGCAGTTCTTC. Its translation: CASSPGSSGSANEQFF.

This sequence joins TRBV20-1 and TRBJ2-4; 9 bases fit TRBD2. This CDR3 is built from 14 residues. Per the germline V gene, CDR1 is DFQATT and CDR2 is SNEGSKA (reference sequence). After removal of 3 bases from V and 4 bases from J, the junction contained 4 bases not matched to a gene. CDR3 sequence: CSASVAGVKNIQYF. DNA for the CDR3: TGCAGTGCTAGCGTAGCGGGAGTGAAAAACATTCAGTACTTC.

This clonotype was seen repeatedly, ten times or more. The chain employs TRBV27 and TRBJ1-5, with TRBD1 identical over 7 bases. This CDR3 spans 15 amino acids. CDR1 is MNHEY and CDR2 is SMNVEV in the germline V gene (reference sequence). J was trimmed by 2 bases and V by 3 bases; bases with no gene match: 4. The CDR3 nucleotides are TGTGCCAGCAGTTTGACAGGGATCGGCAATCAGCCCCAGCATTTT. This translates into CASSLTGIGNQPQHF.

This clonotype was seen repeatedly, ten times or more. The V and J genes are TRBV27 and TRBJ2-7; weak D call: TRBD1 (5 bases). The CDR3 length is 13 residues. Trimming removed 4 bases from V and 0 bases from J, with 7 bases in between. The germline V gene encodes CDR1 MNHEY and CDR2 SMNVEV (reference sequence). The CDR3, as DNA: TGTGCCAGCAGTTATACAGGCTCCTACGAGCAGTACTTC. It codes for CASSYTGSYEQYF.

In regard to this clonotype: This could be a read error, since a much larger clone is one nucleotide away. The chain carries TRBV7-8 and TRBJ2-1; TRBD2 agrees at 7 bases. The CDR3 is 16 residues long. Germline-derived CDR1 and CDR2 are SGHVS and FQNEAQ. J was trimmed by 1 base and V by 1 base; bases with no gene match: 4. The DNA for the CDR3 is TGTGCCAGCAGCTTAGGAGCGGGGAGTTCCTACAATGAGCAGTTCTTC. Its translation: CASSLGAGSSYNEQFF.

Many counts were recorded for this clonotype. This rearrangement joins TRBV25-1 to TRBJ2-1, with TRBD2 matching over 7 bases. The V gene's germline CDR1 is MGHDK and CDR2 SYGVNS. V lost 1 base to trimming and J lost 0 bases; unmatched junction nucleotides: 3. This CDR3 region has 16 residues. CDR3 sequence (DNA): TGTGCCAGCAGTGAATTCGGCGGGAGCTCCTACAATGAGCAGTTCTTC. Encoded protein: CASSEFGGSSYNEQFF.

At least ten counts were recorded for this clonotype. DNA for the CDR3: TGTGCCAGCAGCTTAGGCGGGGCTAGCACAGATACGCAGTATTTT. Amino acids: CASSLGGASTDTQYF. The V call is TRBV7-9, the J call TRBJ2-3; D is perhaps TRBD2 (6 bases). The CDR3 runs to 15 residues. The V end lost 1 base, the J end lost 0 bases, and 8 bases lay between the germline ends. Per germline, CDR1 SEHNR and CDR2 FQNEAQ (reference sequence).

The chain employs TRBV10-3 and TRBJ2-1; TRBD2 agrees at 9 bases. This CDR3 is built from 14 residues. The V and J ends lost 7 bases and 7 bases, in that order; junction bases with no gene match: 8. In germline, CDR1 is ENHRY, CDR2 SYGVKD. CDR3 residues: CAITREGWGNEQFF. The CDR3 DNA reads as TGTGCCATCACGCGGGAGGGCTGGGGGAATGAGCAGTTCTTC.

This chain uses TRBV20-1 with TRBJ1-5; a possible D gene is TRBD1 (5 bases). Germline CDR1 DFQATT, CDR2 SNEGSKA (reference sequence). V was pared by 3 bases and J by 6 bases, with 15 bases between. This CDR3 region has 14 residues. CDR3 in amino acids: CSASALGEVQPQHF. DNA of the CDR3: TGCAGTGCTAGCGCGCTGGGGGAAGTTCAGCCCCAGCATTTT.

This clonotype has at least ten counts. The rearrangement uses TRBV20-1 and TRBJ2-7; TRBD2 aligns across 7 bases. The junction had 6 bases not matched to a gene; V was cut back by 7 bases and J by 3 bases. The CDR3 has 12 residues. Germline values: CDR1 DFQATT, CDR2 SNEGSKA (reference sequence). Here the CDR3 DNA reads TGCAGTGGAAGCGGGGCTAACTACGAGCAGTACTTC. As protein: CSGSGANYEQYF.

Many counts were recorded for this clonotype. CDR3 residues: CSASRQGPTKNIQYF. Here the CDR3 DNA reads TGCAGTGCTAGTAGACAGGGGCCTACCAAAAACATTCAGTACTTC. V gene TRBV20-1 combines with J gene TRBJ2-4; 8 nucleotides match TRBD1. The CDR3 spans 15 residues. From germline, CDR1 is DFQATT and CDR2 SNEGSKA (reference sequence). J lost 2 bases, V lost 3 bases, and 6 bases had no gene match.

This clonotype was recorded many times. The chain is built from TRBV28 and TRBJ2-3; no clear D gene. There are 12 residues in the CDR3. Germline lookup yields CDR1 MDHEN and CDR2 SYDVKM. V shed 1 base and J shed 5 bases, with 4 bases lying between them. The chain's CDR3 is CASSLLEDTQYF. In DNA form, the CDR3 reads TGTGCCAGCAGTTTATTAGAAGATACGCAGTATTTT.

This clonotype was seen repeatedly, ten times or more. The gene calls are TRBV6-5 and TRBJ2-2, with 13 bases identical to TRBD2. V lost 4 bases and J lost 2; bases outside the gene matches: 7. CDR3 length: 18 amino acids. Germline CDR1 MNHEY, CDR2 SVGAGI. The CDR3 reads CASSSPGLAGANTGELFF. The DNA for the CDR3 is TGTGCCAGCAGTTCCCCCGGACTAGCGGGAGCTAACACCGGGGAGCTGTTTTTT.

A few counts support this clonotype. The chain carries TRBV11-1 and TRBJ1-1; D is undetermined. Germline V lookup: CDR1 SGHAT, CDR2 FQDESV (reference sequence). V was trimmed by 2 bases and J by 7 bases, leaving 11 bases between them. The CDR3 is 13 amino acids. CDR3 sequence reads: CASSLPGWGEAFF. DNA for the CDR3: TGTGCCAGCAGCTTACCGGGCTGGGGTGAAGCTTTCTTT.

This clonotype was seen repeatedly, ten times or more. The CDR3 DNA follows: TGTGCCAGCAGTGCTACCGGGACTCCCGAGCAGTTCTTC. It encodes CASSATGTPEQFF. V usage is TRBV28 and J usage is TRBJ2-1; tentatively, D is TRBD2 (6 bases). The CDR3 sequence is 13 residues long. Trimming pared 5 bases from V and 10 bases from J, leaving 15 bases between. The germline V gene encodes CDR1 MDHEN and CDR2 SYDVKM.

The sample holds many counts of this clonotype. The gene calls are TRBV4-2 and TRBJ2-7; TRBD2 matches at 11 bases. Germline values: CDR1 LGHNA, CDR2 YNFKEQ. CDR3 size: 16 residues. The junction had 7 bases not matched to a gene; V was cut back by 4 bases and J by 2 bases. CDR3 coding DNA: TGTGCCAGCAGCCCTCTGACTAGCGGGGATACCTACGAGCAGTACTTC. Its protein product is CASSPLTSGDTYEQYF.

In this sample, this clonotype turned up many times. The chain joins TRBV6-2 or TRBV6-3 to TRBJ2-7; D is unclear. Per the germline V gene, CDR1 is MNHEY and CDR2 is SVGEGT. The CDR3 is made up of 13 amino acids. V was trimmed by 2 bases and J by 3 bases, leaving 8 bases between them. The CDR3 DNA follows: TGTGCCAGCAGTTACGCGGCCATCTACGAGCAGTACTTC. This translates into CASSYAAIYEQYF.

This clonotype was seen many times. The chain has TRBV5-5 and TRBJ1-4, with D tentatively TRBD1 (5 bases). The germline V gene has CDR1 SGHKS and CDR2 YYEKEE (reference sequence). V dropped 4 bases and J dropped 8 bases, with 24 bases sitting between them. The CDR3 runs 17 residues. The CDR3 sequence is CASSLSFYSGGREKLFF. Here the CDR3 DNA reads TGTGCCAGCAGCCTGAGTTTCTATTCGGGGGGACGGGAAAAACTGTTTTTT.

This clonotype occurred many times. The chain has TRBV28 and TRBJ2-3; 8 bases match TRBD1. V was pared by 7 bases and J by 5 bases, with 11 bases of the junction left unmatched. CDR3 length: 15 residues. Germline-derived CDR1 and CDR2 are MDHEN and SYDVKM. CDR3 loop: CASMYSGTGGDTQYF. Here the CDR3 DNA reads TGTGCCAGCATGTACTCCGGGACAGGTGGAGATACGCAGTATTTT.

This clonotype was found many times. The chain is built from TRBV15 and TRBJ2-7; 8 nucleotides agree with TRBD1. V dropped 5 bases and J dropped 6; count of bases not matched to a gene: 9. CDR3 length: 14 amino acids. Germline values: CDR1 LNHNV, CDR2 YYDKDF (reference sequence). In DNA form, the CDR3 reads TGTGCCACCAGCGGTCTCCGGACAGGGCCCGAGCAGTACTTC. Translation: CATSGLRTGPEQYF.